This TCR beta chain was observed in a study of control samples from healthy donors and cancer patients. The protocol was immunoSEQ multiplex PCR, while the TCRdb copy is restricted to in-frame clones and leaves out a portion. The sample records 35,000 to 50,000 clones, around 94% being singletons. This CDR3 comprises 15 residues. Germline lookup yields CDR1 SGHTA and CDR2 FQGNSA. Trimming shortened V by 0 bases and J by 1 base, and 7 bases separated the two germline ends. The chain is built from TRBV7-2 and TRBJ1-5; D might be TRBD1 (5 bases). Sequencing input: blood. This receptor was obtained from a man aged 55 to 69 in good health. The CDR3 here is CASSLAGVSNQPQHF. The CDR3 DNA sequence: TGTGCCAGCAGCTTAGCGGGGGTAAGCAATCAGCCCCAGCATTTT. Combining the CDR3 with reference TRBV7-2 and TRBJ1-5 gives the whole variable domain GAGVSQSPSNKVTEKGKDVELRCDPISGHTALYWYRQSLGQGLEFLIYFQGNSAPDKSGLPSDRFSAERTGGSVSTLTIQRTQQEDSAVYLCASSLAGVSNQPQHFGDGTRLSIL.